This TCR beta chain came from a study of T cell responses to AZD1222 COVID-19 vaccine. Clones were sequenced by immunoSEQ multiplex PCR, and TCRdb holds only the in-frame ones, with some missing. Of around 110,000 clones in the sample, approximately 86% are singletons; the top ten hold over 7.5%. Germline V lookup: CDR1 SGDLS, CDR2 YYNGEE. Trimming shortened V by 4 bases and J by 7 bases, and 15 bases separated the two germline ends. The CDR3 is made up of 14 amino acids. On this clone: The antigen remains unidentified.

Regarding the study as a whole: White British donors predominated, females outnumbered males, and clonal diversity was possibly underestimated. Regions left unmutated in variants are reportedly the target of nearly half of spike-specific TCRs.

The TCR was taken from an adult in good health. The chain employs TRBV9 and TRBJ2-1; a possible D gene is TRBD2 (5 bases). Here the sequenced sample was peripheral blood, taken on day 0 of AZD1222 vaccination. The CDR3 is CASSTRGPANEQFF. The DNA of the CDR3 is TGTGCCAGCAGCACCAGAGGGCCGGCGAATGAGCAGTTCTTC.